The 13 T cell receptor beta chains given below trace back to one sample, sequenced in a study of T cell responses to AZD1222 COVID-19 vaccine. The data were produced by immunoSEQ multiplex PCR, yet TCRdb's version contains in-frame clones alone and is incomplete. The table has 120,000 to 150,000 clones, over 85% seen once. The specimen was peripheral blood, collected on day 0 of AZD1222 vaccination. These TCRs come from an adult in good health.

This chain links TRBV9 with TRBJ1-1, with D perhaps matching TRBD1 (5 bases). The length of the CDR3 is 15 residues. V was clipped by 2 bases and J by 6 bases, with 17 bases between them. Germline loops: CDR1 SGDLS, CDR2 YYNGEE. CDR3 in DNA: TGTGCCAGCAGCGTCGAGGGACGCTTAAGCGCTGAAGCTTTCTTT. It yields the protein CASSVEGRLSAEAFF.

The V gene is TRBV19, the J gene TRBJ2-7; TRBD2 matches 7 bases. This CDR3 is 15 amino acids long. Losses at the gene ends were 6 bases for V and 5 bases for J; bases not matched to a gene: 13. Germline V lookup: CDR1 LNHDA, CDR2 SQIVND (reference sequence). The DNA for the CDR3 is TGTGCCAGTAGCTGGTCCGGGAGGAATAACAACGAGCAGTACTTC. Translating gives CASSWSGRNNNEQYF.

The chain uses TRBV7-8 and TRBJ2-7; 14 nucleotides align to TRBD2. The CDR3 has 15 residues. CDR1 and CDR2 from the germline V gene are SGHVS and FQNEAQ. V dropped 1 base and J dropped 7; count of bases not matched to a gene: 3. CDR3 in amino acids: CASSLERTSGREQYF. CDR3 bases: TGTGCCAGCAGCTTAGAGAGGACTAGCGGGAGGGAGCAGTACTTC. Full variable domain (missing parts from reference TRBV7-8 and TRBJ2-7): GAGVSQSPRYKVAKRGQDVALRCDPISGHVSLFWYQQALGQGPEFLTYFQNEAQLDKSGLPSDRFFAERPEGSVSTLKIQRTQQEDSAVYLCASSLERTSGREQYFGPGTRLTVT.

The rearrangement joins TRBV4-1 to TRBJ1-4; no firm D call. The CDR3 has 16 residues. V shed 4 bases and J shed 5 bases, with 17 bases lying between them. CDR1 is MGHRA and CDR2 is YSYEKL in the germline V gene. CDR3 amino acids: CASSRAWPAYNEKLFF. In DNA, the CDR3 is TGCGCCAGCAGCCGGGCGTGGCCCGCGTACAATGAAAAACTGTTTTTT.

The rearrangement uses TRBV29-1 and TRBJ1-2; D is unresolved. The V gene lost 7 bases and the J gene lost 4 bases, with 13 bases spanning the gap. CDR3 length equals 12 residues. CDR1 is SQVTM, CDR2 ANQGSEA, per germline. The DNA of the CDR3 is TGCAGCGCATACCGCCAGTCCTATGGCTACACCTTC. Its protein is CSAYRQSYGYTF.

The CDR3 loop is CASSSRDRGDEQYF. The DNA for the CDR3 is TGTGCCAGCAGCTCCCGGGACAGAGGCGACGAGCAGTACTTC. This chain uses TRBV5-4 with TRBJ2-7, with TRBD1 matching over 7 bases. This CDR3 spans 14 amino acids. Germline trimming cut 3 bases from V and 5 bases from J; bases unmatched to any gene: 8. Germline V gene lookup returns CDR1 SGHNT and CDR2 YYREEE (reference sequence).

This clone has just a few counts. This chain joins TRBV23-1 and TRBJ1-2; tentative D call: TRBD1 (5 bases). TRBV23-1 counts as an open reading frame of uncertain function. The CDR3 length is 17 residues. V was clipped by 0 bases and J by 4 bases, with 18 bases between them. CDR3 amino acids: CASSQSSRGVVSYGYTF. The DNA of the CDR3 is TGCGCCAGCAGTCAATCGAGTCGGGGGGTAGTTAGCTATGGCTACACCTTC.

DNA for the CDR3: TGTGCCATCAGGGTATTAAGCGCGGACACTGAAGCTTTCTTT. It encodes CAIRVLSADTEAFF. V is TRBV10-3 and J is TRBJ1-1; D unclear. This CDR3 region has 14 residues. Germline loops: CDR1 ENHRY, CDR2 SYGVKD. V was shortened by 6 bases and J by 3 bases, with 14 bases between the two germline ends.

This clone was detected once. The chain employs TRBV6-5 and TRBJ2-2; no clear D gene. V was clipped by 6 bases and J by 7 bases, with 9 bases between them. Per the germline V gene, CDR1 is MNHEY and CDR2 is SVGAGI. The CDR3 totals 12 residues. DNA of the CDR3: TGTGCCAGCAGCTTGTTAGGCGGGGAGCTGTTTTTT. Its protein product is CASSLLGGELFF.

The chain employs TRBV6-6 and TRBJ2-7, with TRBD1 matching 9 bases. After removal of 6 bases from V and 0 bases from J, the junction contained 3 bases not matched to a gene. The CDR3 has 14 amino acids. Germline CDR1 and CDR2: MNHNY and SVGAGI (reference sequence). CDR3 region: CASRKGQGSYEQYF. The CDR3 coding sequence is TGTGCCAGCAGGAAGGGACAGGGCTCCTACGAGCAGTACTTC.

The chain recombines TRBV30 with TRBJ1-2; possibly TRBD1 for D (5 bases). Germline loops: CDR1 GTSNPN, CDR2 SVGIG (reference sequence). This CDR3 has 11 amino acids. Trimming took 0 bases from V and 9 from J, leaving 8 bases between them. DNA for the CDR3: TGTGCCTGGAGTGTGGGGGTCAGCTACACCTTC. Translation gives CAWSVGVSYTF.

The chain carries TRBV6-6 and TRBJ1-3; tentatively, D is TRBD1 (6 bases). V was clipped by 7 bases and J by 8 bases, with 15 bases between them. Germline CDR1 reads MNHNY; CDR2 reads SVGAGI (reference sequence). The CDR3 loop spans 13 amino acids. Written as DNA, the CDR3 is TGTGCCAGCATCCCCCAGGGGCGGTACACCATATATTTT. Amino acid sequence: CASIPQGRYTIYF.

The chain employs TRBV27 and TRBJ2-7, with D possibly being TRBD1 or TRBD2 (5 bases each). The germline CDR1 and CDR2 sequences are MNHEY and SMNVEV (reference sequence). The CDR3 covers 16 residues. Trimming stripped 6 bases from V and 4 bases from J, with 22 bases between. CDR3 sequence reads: CASRISPVGRMYEQYF. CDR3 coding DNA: TGTGCCAGCAGGATTTCTCCGGTGGGACGGATGTACGAGCAGTACTTC.